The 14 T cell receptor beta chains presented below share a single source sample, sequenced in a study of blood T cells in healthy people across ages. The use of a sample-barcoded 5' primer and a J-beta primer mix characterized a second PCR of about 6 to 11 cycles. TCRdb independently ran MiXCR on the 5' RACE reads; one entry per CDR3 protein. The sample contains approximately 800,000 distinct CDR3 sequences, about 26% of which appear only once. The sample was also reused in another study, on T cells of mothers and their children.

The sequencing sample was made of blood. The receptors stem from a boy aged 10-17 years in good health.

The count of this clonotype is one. The CDR3 is CASSVAWGNTGELFF. CDR3 sequence (DNA): TGTGCCAGCAGCGTAGCTTGGGGGAACACCGGGGAGCTGTTTTTT. The chain has TRBV9 and TRBJ2-2; D gene unclear. Trimming removed 0 bases from V and 1 base from J, with 7 bases in between. There are 15 residues in the CDR3. Germline CDR1 and CDR2: SGDLS and YYNGEE.

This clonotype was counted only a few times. CDR3 DNA: TGTGCCGGGGGACAGAACTACGAGCAGTACTTC. Protein sequence: CAGGQNYEQYF. The chain is built from TRBV28 and TRBJ2-5; 7 bases match TRBD1. Judging by the DNA end, TRBJ2-7 fits better; the J call may be wrong. The CDR3 extends over 11 amino acids. Germline loops: CDR1 MDHEN, CDR2 SYDVKM.

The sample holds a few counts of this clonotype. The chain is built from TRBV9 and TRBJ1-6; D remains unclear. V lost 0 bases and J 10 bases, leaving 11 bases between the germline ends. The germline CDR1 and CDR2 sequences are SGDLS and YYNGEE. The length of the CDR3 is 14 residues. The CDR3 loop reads CASSVARIGSPLHF. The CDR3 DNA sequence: TGTGCCAGCAGCGTAGCCAGGATAGGCTCACCCCTCCACTTT.

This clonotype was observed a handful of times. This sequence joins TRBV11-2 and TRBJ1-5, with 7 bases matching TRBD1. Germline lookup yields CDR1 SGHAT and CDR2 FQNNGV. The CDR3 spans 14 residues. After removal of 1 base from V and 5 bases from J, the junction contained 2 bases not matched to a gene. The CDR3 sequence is CASSLGGGDQPQHF. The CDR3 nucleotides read TGTGCCAGCAGCTTAGGAGGGGGCGATCAGCCCCAGCATTTT.

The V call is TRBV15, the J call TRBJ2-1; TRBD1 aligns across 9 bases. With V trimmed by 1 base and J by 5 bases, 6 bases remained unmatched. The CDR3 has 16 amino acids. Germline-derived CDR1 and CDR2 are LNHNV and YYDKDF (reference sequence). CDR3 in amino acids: CATSRVRDRDDNEQFF. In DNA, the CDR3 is TGTGCCACCAGCAGAGTCCGGGACAGGGACGACAATGAGCAGTTCTTC.

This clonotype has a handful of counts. The CDR3 region has the DNA TGCAGCGTTAGCAGGGGCCAAAGCACAGATACGCAGTATTTT. Its protein product is CSVSRGQSTDTQYF. The V gene is TRBV29-1, the J gene TRBJ2-3, with a weak D call TRBD1 (6 bases). This CDR3 is built from 14 residues. Per the germline V gene, CDR1 is SQVTM and CDR2 is ANQGSEA. Trimming shortened V by 5 bases and J by 0 bases, and 12 bases separated the two germline ends.

The CDR3 nucleotides are TGTGCCAGCAGCTTAGACGGCTTCTATCAGCCCCAGCATTTT. It encodes CASSLDGFYQPQHF. The chain has TRBV7-9 and TRBJ1-5; D ambiguous. The CDR3 has 14 residues. The V gene's germline CDR1 is SEHNR and CDR2 FQNEAQ (reference sequence). Trimming shortened V by 1 base and J by 5 bases, and 9 bases separated the two germline ends.

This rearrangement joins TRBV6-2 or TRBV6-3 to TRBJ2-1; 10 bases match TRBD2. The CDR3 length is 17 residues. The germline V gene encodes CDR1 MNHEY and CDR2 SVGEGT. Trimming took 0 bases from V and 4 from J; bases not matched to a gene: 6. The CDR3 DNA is TGTGCCAGCAGTTACTCCCCCCTAGCGGGGGTTTACAATGAGCAGTTCTTC. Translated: CASSYSPLAGVYNEQFF.

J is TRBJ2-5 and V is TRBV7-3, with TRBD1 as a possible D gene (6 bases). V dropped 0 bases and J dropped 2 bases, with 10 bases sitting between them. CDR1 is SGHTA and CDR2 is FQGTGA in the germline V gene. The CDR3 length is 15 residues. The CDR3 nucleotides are TGTGCCAGCAGCTTAACAGGGACATCTCAAGAGACCCAGTACTTC. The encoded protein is CASSLTGTSQETQYF.

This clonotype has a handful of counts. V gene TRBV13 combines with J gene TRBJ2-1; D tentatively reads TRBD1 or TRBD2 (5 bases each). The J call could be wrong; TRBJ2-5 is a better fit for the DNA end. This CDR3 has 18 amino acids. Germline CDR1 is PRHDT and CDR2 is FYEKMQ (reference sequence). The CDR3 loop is CASSLGNFGDWGTETQYF. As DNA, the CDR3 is TGTGCCAGCAGCTTAGGCAACTTCGGCGACTGGGGGACGGAGACCCAGTACTTC.

CDR3 protein: CASSAGLAGPSNSYEQYF. In DNA, the CDR3 is TGTGCCAGCAGCGCCGGACTAGCGGGTCCAAGTAACTCCTACGAGCAGTACTTC. The gene calls are TRBV9 and TRBJ2-7, with TRBD2 matching over 11 bases. This CDR3 has 18 amino acids. The junction had 11 bases not matched to a gene; V was cut back by 3 bases and J by 0 bases. Germline V gene lookup returns CDR1 SGDLS and CDR2 YYNGEE. The whole variable domain, filled in from reference TRBV9 and TRBJ2-7, reads DSGVTQTPKHLITATGQRVTLRCSPRSGDLSVYWYQQSLDQGLQFLIQYYNGEERAKGNILERFSAQQFPDLHSELNLSSLELGDSALYFCASSAGLAGPSNSYEQYFGPGTRLTVT.

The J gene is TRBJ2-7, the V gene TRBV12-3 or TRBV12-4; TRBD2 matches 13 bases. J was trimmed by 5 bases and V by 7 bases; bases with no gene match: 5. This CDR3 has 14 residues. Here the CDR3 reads CASNQGLAGNEQYF. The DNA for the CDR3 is TGTGCCAGCAACCAGGGACTAGCGGGGAACGAGCAGTACTTC.

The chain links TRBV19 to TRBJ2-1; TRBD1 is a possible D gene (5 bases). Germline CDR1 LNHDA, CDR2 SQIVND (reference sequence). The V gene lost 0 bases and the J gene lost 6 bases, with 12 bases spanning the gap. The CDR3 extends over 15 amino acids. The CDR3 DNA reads TGTGCCAGTAGTATAGACCTAGGGGTCCCCAATGAGCAGTTCTTC. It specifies CASSIDLGVPNEQFF.

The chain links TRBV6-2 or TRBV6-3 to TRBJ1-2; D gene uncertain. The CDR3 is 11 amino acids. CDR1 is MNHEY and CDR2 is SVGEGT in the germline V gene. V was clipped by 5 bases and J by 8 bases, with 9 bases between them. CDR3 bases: TGTGCCAGCAGTAACGTTGAGGGCTACACCTTC. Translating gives CASSNVEGYTF.